The source of this TCR beta chain is a study of blood T cell repertoires in COVID-19 (dated by TCRdb to the early 2020s). About the investigation overall: Samples covering the acute and convalescent phases of COVID-19 were provided by collaborators in the United States, Italy and Spain. The prospective study material was composed of cDNA or gDNA derived from T cells, B-cell-depleted T cells, or PBMCs. The dataset comprised deeply sampled blood TCRbeta repertoires from subjects exposed to, actively infected with, or recovered from COVID-19. The repertoires were released in a freely available public database meant as a resource for research on the immune response to SARS-CoV-2. Samples came from the ongoing ImmuneRACE study (first 160 participants) plus 1,254 subjects from 6 global collaborators. Nearly every sample came with metadata listing a de-identified subject ID, COVID-19 status, age in years and sex. Where HLA class I and class II types were available, the types were taken from metadata supplied by the sample provider, not from assay-based typing. Here is what the overall study found, with its caveats: The amount of clinical and demographic metadata varied by source and participant and was provided uncurated.

TCRbeta CDR3 regions were amplified from genomic DNA using the immunoSEQ Assay, a bias-controlled multiplex PCR. In the source study's methods: Within the assay, amplification of reference gene primers was used to estimate how many nucleated cells each sample contained. To quantify the absolute abundance of each unique TCRbeta CDR3 rearrangement, sequence reads were collapsed and filtered. For each sample, productive Simpson clonality was calculated as the square root of Simpson's diversity index over productive rearrangements. TCRdb obtained this table from immuneACCESS and retained in-frame rearrangements with V and J assigned. These tables miss some clones; where compared with another copy, unresolved V genes account for less than half of the shortfall, and the remainder is unexplained. The V and J calls and clone size come from that table; D and trimming were worked out from the DNA. Here the sample has tens of thousands of clones; around three quarters occur a single time. The top ten clonotypes cover roughly a sixth of the sample.

Reading from cysteine to phenylalanine, the CDR3 counts 13 amino acids. Only the CDR3 part of the read is kept: 39 bases, read in frame from the first base. The V and J ends are trimmed by 4 bases and 3 bases, leaving 11 bases between them. The germline V gene provides CDR1 SGHRS and CDR2 YFSETQ. As concerns this clone: The specificity of this receptor is unknown. No much larger clonotype is one base removed from it; base qualities were not supplied.

Collaborating institutions collected whole blood in K2EDTA tubes following their own protocols. For TCRbeta analysis, collaborators shipped samples in one of three forms: frozen whole blood, isolated PBMCs, or DNA extracted from either of those sample types. Sequenced: peripheral blood. The rearrangement combines TRBV5-1 with TRBJ2-7; the D gene cannot be named for sure. The sequence was collected from a human donor in a cohort sampled during active COVID-19. The sequenced DNA: TGCGCCAGCAGCCACGACTTGAACTACGAGCAGTACTTC. Its coded protein is CASSHDLNYEQYF.